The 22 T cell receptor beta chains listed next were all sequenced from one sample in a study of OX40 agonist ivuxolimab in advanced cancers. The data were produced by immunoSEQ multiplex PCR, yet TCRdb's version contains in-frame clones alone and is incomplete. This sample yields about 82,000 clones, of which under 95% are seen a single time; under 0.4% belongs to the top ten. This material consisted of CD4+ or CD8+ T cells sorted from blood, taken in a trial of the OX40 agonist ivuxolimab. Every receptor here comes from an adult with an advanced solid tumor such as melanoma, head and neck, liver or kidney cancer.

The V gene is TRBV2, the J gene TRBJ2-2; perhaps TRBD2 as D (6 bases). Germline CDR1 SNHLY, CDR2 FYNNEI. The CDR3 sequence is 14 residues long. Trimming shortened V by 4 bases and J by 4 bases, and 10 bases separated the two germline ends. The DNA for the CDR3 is TGTGCCAGCAGTGTCCGGGGGTTCACCGGGGAGCTGTTTTTT. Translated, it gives CASSVRGFTGELFF.

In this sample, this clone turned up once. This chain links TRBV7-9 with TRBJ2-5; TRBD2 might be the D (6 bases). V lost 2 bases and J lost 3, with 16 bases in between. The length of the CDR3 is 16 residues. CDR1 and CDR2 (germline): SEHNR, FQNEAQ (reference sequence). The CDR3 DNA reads TGTGCCAGCAGCTTATTTGCGGGAACTGATAAAGAGACCCAGTACTTC. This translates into CASSLFAGTDKETQYF.

CDR3 protein: CASSPRGGAEQYF. The CDR3 region has the DNA TGTGCCAGCAGTCCCAGGGGAGGGGCCGAGCAGTACTTC. This chain uses TRBV28 with TRBJ2-7; D is perhaps TRBD2 (7 bases). This CDR3 is built from 13 residues. V dropped 5 bases and J dropped 6 bases, with 14 bases sitting between them. Per germline, CDR1 MDHEN and CDR2 SYDVKM. The complete variable domain, with remaining parts taken from reference TRBV28 and TRBJ2-7, reads DVKVTQSSRYLVKRTGEKVFLECVQDMDHENMFWYRQDPGLGLRLIYFSYDVKMKEKGDIPEGYSVSREKKERFSLILESASTNQTSMYLCASSPRGGAEQYFGPGTRLTVT.

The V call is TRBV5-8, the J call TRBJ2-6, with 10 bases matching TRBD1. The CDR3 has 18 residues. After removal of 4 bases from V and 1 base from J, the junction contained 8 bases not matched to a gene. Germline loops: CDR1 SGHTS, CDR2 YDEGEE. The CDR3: CASSATTGGASGANVLTF. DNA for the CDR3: TGTGCCAGCAGCGCAACGACAGGGGGCGCTTCTGGGGCCAACGTCCTGACTTTC.

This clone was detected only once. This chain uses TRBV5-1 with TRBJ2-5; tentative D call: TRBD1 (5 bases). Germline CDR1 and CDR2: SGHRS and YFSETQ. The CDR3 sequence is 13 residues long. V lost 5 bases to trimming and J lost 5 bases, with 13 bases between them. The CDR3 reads CASSSGPKETQYF. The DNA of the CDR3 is TGCGCCAGCAGTTCAGGGCCCAAGGAGACCCAGTACTTC.

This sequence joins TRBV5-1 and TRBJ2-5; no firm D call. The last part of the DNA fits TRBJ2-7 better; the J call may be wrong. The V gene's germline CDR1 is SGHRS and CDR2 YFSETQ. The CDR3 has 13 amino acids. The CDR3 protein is CASSPLPLSEQYF. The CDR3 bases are TGCGCCAGCAGCCCATTACCCCTCTCCGAGCAGTACTTC.

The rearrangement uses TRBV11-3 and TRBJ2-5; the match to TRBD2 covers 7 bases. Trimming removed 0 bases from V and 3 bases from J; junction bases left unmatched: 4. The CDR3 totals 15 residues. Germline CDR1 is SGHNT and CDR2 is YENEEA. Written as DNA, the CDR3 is TGTGCCAGCAGCTTAGATTCTGCGGGAGAAGAGACCCAGTACTTC. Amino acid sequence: CASSLDSAGEETQYF.

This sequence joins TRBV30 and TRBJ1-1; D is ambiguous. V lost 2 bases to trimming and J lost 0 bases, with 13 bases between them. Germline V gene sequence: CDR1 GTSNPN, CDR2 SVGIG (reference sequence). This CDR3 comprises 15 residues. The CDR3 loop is CAWSPRVVMNTEAFF. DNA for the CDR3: TGTGCCTGGAGTCCCCGGGTGGTCATGAACACTGAAGCTTTCTTT.

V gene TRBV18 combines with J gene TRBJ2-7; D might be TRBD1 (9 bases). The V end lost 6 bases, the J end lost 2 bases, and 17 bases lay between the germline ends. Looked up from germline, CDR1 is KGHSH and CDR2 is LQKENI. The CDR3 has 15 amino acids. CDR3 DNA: TGTGCCAGCTCCTTAGCGGGACAGGGTGCCTACGAGCAGTACTTC. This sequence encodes CASSLAGQGAYEQYF. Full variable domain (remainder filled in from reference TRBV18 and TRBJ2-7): NAGVMQNPRHLVRRRGQEARLRCSPMKGHSHVYWYRQLPEEGLKFMVYLQKENIIDESGMPKERFSAEFPKEGPSILRIQQVVRGDSAAYFCASSLAGQGAYEQYFGPGTRLTVT.

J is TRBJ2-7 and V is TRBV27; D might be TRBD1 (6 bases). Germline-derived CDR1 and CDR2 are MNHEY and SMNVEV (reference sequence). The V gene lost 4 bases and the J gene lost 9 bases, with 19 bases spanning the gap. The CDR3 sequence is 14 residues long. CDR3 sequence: CASSYNNREKGQYF. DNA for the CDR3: TGTGCCAGCAGTTATAACAACAGGGAGAAGGGGCAGTACTTC.

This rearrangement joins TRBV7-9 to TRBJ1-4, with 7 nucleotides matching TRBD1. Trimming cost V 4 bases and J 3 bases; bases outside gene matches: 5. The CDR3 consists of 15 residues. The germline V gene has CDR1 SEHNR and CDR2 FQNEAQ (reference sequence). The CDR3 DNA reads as TGTGCCAGCAGCTCCTCCGGGACAGCTAATGAAAAACTGTTTTTT. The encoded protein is CASSSSGTANEKLFF.

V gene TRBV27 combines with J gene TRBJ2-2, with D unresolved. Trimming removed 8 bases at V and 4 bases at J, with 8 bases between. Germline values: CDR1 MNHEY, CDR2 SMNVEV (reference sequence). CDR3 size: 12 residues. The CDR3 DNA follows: TGTGCCAGCCGATCCGTCACCGGGGAGCTGTTTTTT. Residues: CASRSVTGELFF.

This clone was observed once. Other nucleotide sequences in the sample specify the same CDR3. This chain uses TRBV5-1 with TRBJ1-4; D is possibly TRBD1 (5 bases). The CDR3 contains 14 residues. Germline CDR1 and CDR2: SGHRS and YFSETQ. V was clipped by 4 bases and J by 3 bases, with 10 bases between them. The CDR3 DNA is TGCGCCAGCAGCCCGGGGGGGGCTAATGAAAAACTGTTTTTT. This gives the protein CASSPGGANEKLFF. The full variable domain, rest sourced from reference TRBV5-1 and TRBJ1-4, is KAGVTQTPRYLIKTRGQQVTLSCSPISGHRSVSWYQQTPGQGLQFLFEYFSETQRNKGNFPGRFSGRQFSNSRSEMNVSTLELGDSALYLCASSPGGANEKLFFGSGTQLSVL.

CDR3 region: CASSLATGGPPNQPQHF. For the CDR3, the DNA is TGTGCCAGCAGCTTAGCGACAGGGGGACCTCCCAATCAGCCCCAGCATTTT. V is TRBV7-9 and J is TRBJ1-5; TRBD1 matches 9 bases. The CDR3 loop spans 17 amino acids. Germline trimming cut 0 bases from V and 3 bases from J; bases unmatched to any gene: 6. The germline V gene has CDR1 SEHNR and CDR2 FQNEAQ (reference sequence).

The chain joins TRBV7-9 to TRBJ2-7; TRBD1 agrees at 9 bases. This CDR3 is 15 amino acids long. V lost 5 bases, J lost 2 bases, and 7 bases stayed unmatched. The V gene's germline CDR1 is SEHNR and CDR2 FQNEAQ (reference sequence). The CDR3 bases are TGTGCCAGCAGCCGCCTGGACAGGGGTACCTACGAGCAGTACTTC. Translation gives CASSRLDRGTYEQYF.

The CDR3 loop reads CASSVDYGTGAFF. In nucleotides, the CDR3 is TGTGCCAGCAGCGTAGATTACGGGACGGGAGCTTTCTTT. The chain employs TRBV9 and TRBJ1-1; D is possibly TRBD1 (5 bases). With 0 bases removed from V and 10 bases from J, the gap between germline ends came to 13 bases. CDR1 and CDR2 from the germline V gene are SGDLS and YYNGEE. The CDR3 length is 13 residues. Full variable domain (rest looked up from reference TRBV9 and TRBJ1-1): DSGVTQTPKHLITATGQRVTLRCSPRSGDLSVYWYQQSLDQGLQFLIQYYNGEERAKGNILERFSAQQFPDLHSELNLSSLELGDSALYFCASSVDYGTGAFFGQGTRLTVV.

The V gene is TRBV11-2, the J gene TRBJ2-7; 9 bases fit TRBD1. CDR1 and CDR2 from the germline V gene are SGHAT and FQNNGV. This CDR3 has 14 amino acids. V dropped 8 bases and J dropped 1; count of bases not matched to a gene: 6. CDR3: CASGAGQGSYEQYF. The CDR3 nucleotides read TGTGCCAGCGGGGCGGGACAGGGTTCCTACGAGCAGTACTTC.

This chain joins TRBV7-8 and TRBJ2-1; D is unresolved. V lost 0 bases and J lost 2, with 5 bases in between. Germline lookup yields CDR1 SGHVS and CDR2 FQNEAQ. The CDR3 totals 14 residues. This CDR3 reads CASSLAPAYNEQFF. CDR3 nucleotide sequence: TGTGCCAGCAGCTTAGCCCCTGCCTACAATGAGCAGTTCTTC.

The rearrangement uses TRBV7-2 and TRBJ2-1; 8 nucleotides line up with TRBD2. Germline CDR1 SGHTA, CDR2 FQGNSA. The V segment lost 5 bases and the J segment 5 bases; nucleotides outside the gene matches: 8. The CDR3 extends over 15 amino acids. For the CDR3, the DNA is TGTGCCAGCAGCCCGACTAGCGCAAAGAACAATGAGCAGTTCTTC. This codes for CASSPTSAKNNEQFF.

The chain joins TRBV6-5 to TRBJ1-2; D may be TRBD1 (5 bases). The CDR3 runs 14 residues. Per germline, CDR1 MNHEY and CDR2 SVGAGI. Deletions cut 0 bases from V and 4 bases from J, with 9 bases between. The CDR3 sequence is CASSYSERGYGYTF. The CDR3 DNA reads TGTGCCAGCAGTTACTCCGAGAGGGGCTATGGCTACACCTTC.

The CDR3 DNA is TGTGCCTGGAGTAAGGGGGCCGTGGACTATGGCTACACCTTC. Protein sequence: CAWSKGAVDYGYTF. The chain joins TRBV30 to TRBJ1-2; TRBD1 aligns across 7 bases. This CDR3 spans 14 amino acids. J gave up 3 bases and V 2 bases, and 6 bases lay outside the gene matches. Germline V lookup: CDR1 GTSNPN, CDR2 SVGIG (reference sequence). The full variable domain, its missing parts supplied by reference TRBV30 and TRBJ1-2, is SQTIHQWPATLVQPVGSPLSLECTVEGTSNPNLYWYRQAAGRGLQLLFYSVGIGQISSEVPQNLSASRPQDRQFILSSKKLLLSDSGFYLCAWSKGAVDYGYTFGSGTRLTVV.

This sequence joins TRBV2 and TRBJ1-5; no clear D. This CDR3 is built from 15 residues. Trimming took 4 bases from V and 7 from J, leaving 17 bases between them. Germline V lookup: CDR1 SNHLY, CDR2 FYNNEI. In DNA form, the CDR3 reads TGTGCCAGCAGTGCTCTTGCGGGATTGGAACAGCCCCAGCATTTT. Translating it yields CASSALAGLEQPQHF.